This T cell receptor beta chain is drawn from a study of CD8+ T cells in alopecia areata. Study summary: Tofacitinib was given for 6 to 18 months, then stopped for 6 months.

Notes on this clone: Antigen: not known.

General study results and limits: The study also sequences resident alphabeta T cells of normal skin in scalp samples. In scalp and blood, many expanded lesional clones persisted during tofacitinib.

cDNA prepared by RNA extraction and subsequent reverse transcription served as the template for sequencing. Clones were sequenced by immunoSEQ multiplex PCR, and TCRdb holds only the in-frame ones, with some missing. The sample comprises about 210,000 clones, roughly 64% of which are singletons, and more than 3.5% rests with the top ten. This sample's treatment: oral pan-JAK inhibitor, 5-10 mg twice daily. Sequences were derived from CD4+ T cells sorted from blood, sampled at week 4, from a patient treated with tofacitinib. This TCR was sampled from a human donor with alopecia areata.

The DNA for the CDR3 is TGTGCCAGCAGCCCGCCACCGTTTGCAGGGACGGACTCTGGAAACACCATATATTTT. This codes for CASSPPPFAGTDSGNTIYF. The chain uses TRBV13 and TRBJ1-3; maybe TRBD1 (5 bases). Trimming took 5 bases from V and 0 from J, leaving 23 bases between them. Germline CDR1 and CDR2: PRHDT and FYEKMQ (reference sequence). This CDR3 spans 19 amino acids.